The 18 T cell receptor beta chains reported below all come from one sample, sequenced in a study of T cells in Graves' hyperthyroidism and ophthalmopathy. TCR beta CDR3 region amplification was performed from RNA transcripts. The HTBI primer set drove a first-round RT-PCR of the TCR CDR3. MiXCR, applied by TCRdb to the multiplex PCR reads, yields one record per CDR3 protein. The sample comprises around 400,000 distinct CDR3 sequences, around 15% of which are singletons, and roughly 19% rests with the top ten. The sample was blood. The receptors were gathered from a woman aged 60 to 75 with Graves' ophthalmopathy.

This clonotype was observed many times. The rearrangement uses TRBV28 and TRBJ1-1; 7 bases are a match to TRBD1. V shed 4 bases and J 0 bases; nucleotides not matched to a gene: 5. CDR1 MDHEN and CDR2 SYDVKM come from the germline V gene. The CDR3 covers 15 residues. This CDR3 is CASSSRGIMNTEAFF. CDR3 nucleotide sequence: TGTGCCAGCAGTTCCAGGGGGATCATGAACACTGAAGCTTTCTTT.

This clonotype was recorded many times. The chain has TRBV10-3 and TRBJ2-5; tentatively, D is TRBD1 (5 bases). This CDR3 contains 16 residues. The germline V gene encodes CDR1 ENHRY and CDR2 SYGVKD. V was trimmed by 4 bases and J by 5 bases, leaving 20 bases between them. CDR3 protein: CAISAATQGYGETQYF. The CDR3 nucleotides are TGTGCCATCAGTGCCGCGACCCAGGGATATGGGGAGACCCAGTACTTC.

This clonotype has ten or more counts. The rearrangement links TRBV6-5 to TRBJ2-3; no reliable D call. CDR1 and CDR2 from the germline V gene are MNHEY and SVGAGI. V shed 0 bases and J shed 0 bases, with 4 bases lying between them. This CDR3 is 14 amino acids long. CDR3 coding DNA: TGTGCCAGCAGTTACTCGCCAAGCACAGATACGCAGTATTTT. Its protein product is CASSYSPSTDTQYF.

This clonotype has ten or more counts. CDR3 in amino acids: CASSLHQETQYF. The CDR3 DNA reads TGTGCCAGCAGTCTTCACCAAGAGACCCAGTACTTC. The chain uses TRBV6-1 and TRBJ2-5; D unresolved. The CDR3 is 12 amino acids. Germline CDR1 is MNHNS and CDR2 is SASEGT. V was cut by 5 bases and J by 0 bases, with 4 bases left in between.

This clonotype turned up a few times. The V gene is TRBV27, the J gene TRBJ2-1; possible D gene TRBD2, 6 bases. Germline assignment: CDR1 MNHEY and CDR2 SMNVEV (reference sequence). Trimming cost V 3 bases and J 7 bases, with 13 bases left between them. There are 14 residues in the CDR3. CDR3 sequence reads: CASSFAGFKNEQFF. The CDR3 DNA is TGTGCCAGCAGTTTTGCGGGGTTCAAAAATGAGCAGTTCTTC.

This clonotype was recorded many times. V is TRBV30 and J is TRBJ2-7; D gene uncertain. Trimming shortened V by 1 base and J by 4 bases, and 14 bases separated the two germline ends. The CDR3 sequence is 14 residues long. Germline CDR1 and CDR2: GTSNPN and SVGIG (reference sequence). CDR3 sequence reads: CAWSGTPSEYEQYF. CDR3 nucleotide sequence: TGTGCCTGGAGTGGAACGCCTAGTGAGTACGAGCAGTACTTC.

As concerns this clonotype: A much larger clonotype is one base distant, so this may be a read error. J is TRBJ1-5 and V is TRBV28; 7 bases are shared with TRBD1. V dropped 6 bases and J dropped 14; count of bases not matched to a gene: 4. The CDR3 length is 10 residues. CDR1 and CDR2 from the germline V gene are MDHEN and SYDVKM. The CDR3 sequence is CASRQGTKHF. DNA of the CDR3: TGTGCCAGCAGACAGGGGACCAAGCATTTT.

CDR3: CSARTGGGQPQHF. CDR3 coding DNA: TGCAGTGCTCGAACGGGCGGGGGTCAGCCCCAGCATTTT. This chain links TRBV20-1 with TRBJ1-5; a weak D match, TRBD1 (5 bases). The germline V gene encodes CDR1 DFQATT and CDR2 SNEGSKA (reference sequence). Trimming removed 5 bases from V and 6 bases from J, with 14 bases in between. This CDR3 spans 13 amino acids.

This clonotype was counted ten times or more. The CDR3 reads CASSFTGSTDTQYF. CDR3 nucleotide sequence: TGTGCCAGCAGTTTTACAGGGAGCACAGATACGCAGTATTTT. The V gene is TRBV28, the J gene TRBJ2-3; the D gene is possibly TRBD1 (6 bases). This CDR3 region has 14 residues. Germline CDR1 and CDR2: MDHEN and SYDVKM. V shed 3 bases and J shed 0 bases, with 7 bases lying between them.

The sample holds a few counts of this clonotype. The chain employs TRBV29-1 and TRBJ2-5; either TRBD1 or TRBD2 may supply D (5 bases each). This CDR3 has 10 amino acids. V was trimmed by 7 bases and J by 2 bases, leaving 5 bases between them. Looked up from germline, CDR1 is SQVTM and CDR2 is ANQGSEA. For the CDR3, the DNA is TGCAGCGGGGGGCAAGAGACCCAGTACTTC. Protein: CSGGQETQYF.

This clonotype was seen a few times. The V call is TRBV19, the J call TRBJ1-5; D ambiguous. The CDR3 extends over 14 amino acids. V shed 10 bases and J shed 5 bases, with 18 bases lying between them. Germline V gives CDR1 LNHDA, CDR2 SQIVND (reference sequence). The CDR3 reads CATKALLQDQPQHF. The CDR3 DNA reads as TGTGCCACTAAAGCCCTTTTGCAGGATCAGCCCCAGCATTTT.

Notes on this clonotype: This could be a read error, since a much larger clone is one nucleotide away. The V and J genes are TRBV10-3 and TRBJ2-1, with TRBD1 matching over 9 bases. Germline CDR1 ENHRY, CDR2 SYGVKD. Trimming at V came to 4 bases and at J to 4 bases, leaving 14 bases not matched to a gene. This CDR3 comprises 18 residues. The DNA of the CDR3 is TGTGCCATCAGTGGGTTACCGGGACAGGGTATGGGGTACAATGAGCAGTTCTTC. Translation gives CAISGLPGQGMGYNEQFF.

This clonotype was detected many times. The gene calls are TRBV7-3 and TRBJ2-1; 8 bases map to TRBD2. Losses at the gene ends were 5 bases for V and 7 bases for J; bases not matched to a gene: 7. Germline V gene sequence: CDR1 SGHTA, CDR2 FQGTGA. The CDR3 is 14 amino acids. CDR3 DNA: TGTGCCAGCAGCCAGGGACTAGGGTGGAATGAGCAGTTCTTC. Encoded protein: CASSQGLGWNEQFF.

This clonotype has a handful of counts. The chain couples TRBV7-3 to TRBJ2-7, with D perhaps assigned TRBD1 or TRBD2 (5 bases each). This CDR3 contains 13 residues. Trimming stripped 7 bases from V and 0 bases from J, with 10 bases between. CDR1 is SGHTA and CDR2 is FQGTGA in the germline V gene. In nucleotides, the CDR3 is TGTGCCAGCACCCGGGACGGCTCCTACGAGCAGTACTTC. As protein: CASTRDGSYEQYF.

This clonotype came up many times. This chain links TRBV28 with TRBJ2-7; 9 nucleotides line up with TRBD1. Germline V gene sequence: CDR1 MDHEN, CDR2 SYDVKM. J lost 7 bases, V lost 2 bases, and 9 bases had no gene match. This CDR3 is built from 15 residues. The CDR3 nucleotides read TGTGCCAGCAGTTTAATCCGGGACAGGGTGGGGGAGCAGTACTTC. This translates into CASSLIRDRVGEQYF.

The sample holds a few counts of this clonotype. Written as DNA, the CDR3 is TGTGCCAGCAGCTTTGGACAGGGGGCAGGTGAAAAACTGTTTTTT. This codes for CASSFGQGAGEKLFF. V and J are TRBV7-9 and TRBJ1-4; 11 positions agree with TRBD1. CDR3 length: 15 residues. V lost 3 bases to trimming and J lost 7 bases; unmatched junction nucleotides: 4. Germline CDR1 is SEHNR and CDR2 is FQNEAQ (reference sequence).

Ten or more counts support this clonotype. This chain links TRBV11-2 with TRBJ1-1, with a possible D match to TRBD1 (6 bases). The CDR3 is 16 residues long. V was pared by 5 bases and J by 4 bases, with 20 bases between. Germline-derived CDR1 and CDR2 are SGHAT and FQNNGV. The DNA of the CDR3 is TGTGCCAGCAGCCCCGCTCCCCGGGGGGGGGCCACTGAAGCTTTCTTT. It translates to CASSPAPRGGATEAFF.

CDR3 sequence reads: CASTRGAGNEQFF. CDR3 DNA sequence: TGTGCCAGCACCCGTGGGGCGGGCAATGAGCAGTTCTTC. The J gene is TRBJ2-1, the V gene TRBV6-1, with D perhaps matching TRBD1 or TRBD2 (5 bases each). Germline CDR1 and CDR2: MNHNS and SASEGT. The CDR3 consists of 13 residues. Trimming took off 7 bases at V and 6 bases at J, with 13 bases between the two ends.